Sequencing of this TCR beta chain was carried out in a study of PD-L1 blockade in urothelial cancer. At the level of the study: Patients began atezolizumab, 1,200 mg intravenously every 3 weeks, at some point between 2013 and 2014.

Sample time point: pretreatment peripheral blood. The CDR3 runs 13 residues. Germline CDR1 SGHRS, CDR2 YFSETQ. J lost 7 bases, V lost 4 bases, and 7 bases had no gene match. Profiling relied on immunoSEQ multiplex PCR, and the TCRdb table lists in-frame clones only, not all of them. The repertoire holds 50,000 or so clones, with 84% as singletons. The sample here was PBMCs, taken around atezolizumab (anti-PD-L1) treatment. This chain connects TRBV5-1 to TRBJ2-7; 8 bases are shared with TRBD1. This sequence originates from a man in his fifties with urothelial cancer. DNA of the CDR3: TGCGCCAGCAGCCCTCCCCAGGGGGCTGAGCAGTACTTC. Amino acid sequence: CASSPPQGAEQYF.